This entry lists 7 T cell receptor beta chains sequenced from one sample in a study of shared clonotypes between healthy human individuals. Sequenced by immunoSEQ multiplex PCR; TCRdb stores in-frame clones only, minus some. Of over 2 million clones in the sample, under 95% were seen once. Sequences were obtained from naive CD4+ T cells from PBMCs. Subset in this sample: CD45RA+ positively selected. These receptors were taken from a man younger than 30 in good health. Some clones in this sample may be carry-over from other donors' samples.

V and J are TRBV6-1 and TRBJ2-7, with unresolved D. This CDR3 comprises 13 residues. CDR1 and CDR2 (germline): MNHNS, SASEGT. V lost 3 bases to trimming and J lost 2 bases, with 8 bases between them. The CDR3 here is CASSDNGAYEQYF. The DNA for the CDR3 is TGTGCCAGCAGTGATAACGGAGCCTACGAGCAGTACTTC.

The CDR3 nucleotides read TGTGCCAGCAGCCGAGGGACTAGCTTCGAGCAGTACTTC. Translated: CASSRGTSFEQYF. The chain links TRBV5-6 to TRBJ2-7, with 9 bases that match TRBD2. CDR3 length: 13 residues. The germline gives CDR1 SGHDT, CDR2 YYEEEE. The V segment lost 4 bases and the J segment 6 bases; nucleotides outside the gene matches: 5.

The rearrangement joins TRBV19 to TRBJ1-5; tentatively, D is TRBD1 (6 bases). This CDR3 spans 15 amino acids. V was shortened by 6 bases and J by 6 bases, with 18 bases between the two germline ends. From germline, CDR1 is LNHDA and CDR2 SQIVND (reference sequence). The CDR3 coding sequence is TGTGCCAGTAGCGGTACGGGGGGCACGGGTCAGCCCCAGCATTTT. It encodes CASSGTGGTGQPQHF.

Details on this clone: Other DNA sequences within the sample encode an identical CDR3. The rearrangement links TRBV28 to TRBJ2-2; no reliable D call. V lost 6 bases and J lost 3, with 8 bases in between. Germline V gene sequence: CDR1 MDHEN, CDR2 SYDVKM. The CDR3 loop spans 13 amino acids. The CDR3 nucleotides are TGTGCCAGCAGCTTACTGGACACCGGGGAGCTGTTTTTT. This codes for CASSLLDTGELFF.

This sequence joins TRBV9 and TRBJ2-5; D is possibly TRBD1 (6 bases). The V gene lost 4 bases and the J gene lost 4 bases, with 17 bases spanning the gap. Germline loops: CDR1 SGDLS, CDR2 YYNGEE. This CDR3 has 15 residues. CDR3 loop: CASSTHRTDSETQYF. CDR3 DNA: TGTGCCAGCAGCACCCACCGGACAGATTCAGAGACCCAGTACTTC.

The rearrangement links TRBV19 to TRBJ2-7; D may be TRBD2 (6 bases). With 10 bases removed from V and 0 bases from J, the gap between germline ends came to 13 bases. The CDR3 sequence is 13 residues long. The germline CDR1 and CDR2 sequences are LNHDA and SQIVND (reference sequence). The DNA for the CDR3 is TGTGCCACCCGGAGGGCCAGCTCCTACGAGCAGTACTTC. This translates into CATRRASSYEQYF.

With regard to this clone: Other nucleotide sequences from this sample produce the same CDR3. CDR3 sequence: CASSLQGNGNTIYF. The CDR3, as DNA: TGCGCCAGCAGCTTACAGGGTAACGGAAACACCATATATTTT. The chain joins TRBV5-1 to TRBJ1-3; possibly TRBD1 for D (6 bases). Germline CDR1 and CDR2: SGHRS and YFSETQ. The CDR3 consists of 14 residues. V was clipped by 2 bases and J by 4 bases, with 10 bases between them.